These 26 T cell receptor beta chains were all obtained from the same sample, sequenced in a study of graft-versus-host responses after intestinal transplantation. No antigen has been identified for these receptors. Assay used: immunoSEQ multiplex PCR; TCRdb lists only in-frame clones, some missing. The data show 85,000 to 100,000 clones, 92% seen once. The sequences come from unstimulated CD4+ T cells sorted from spleen or lymph node cells, collected before intestinal transplant. These receptors originate from a human donor who received an intestinal transplant.

The V and J genes are TRBV7-2 and TRBJ2-3; weak D call: TRBD2 (6 bases). V lost 2 bases, J lost 0 bases, and 12 bases lay in between. The CDR3 sequence is 16 residues long. Germline V CDR1 and CDR2: SGHTA, FQGNSA. The CDR3 is CASSLRPGLSTDTQYF. CDR3 DNA sequence: TGTGCCAGCAGCTTAAGGCCGGGACTGAGCACAGATACGCAGTATTTT.

The V gene is TRBV6-5, the J gene TRBJ1-5, with 7 bases lining up with TRBD1. J gave up 3 bases and V 5 bases, and 4 bases lay outside the gene matches. In germline, CDR1 is MNHEY, CDR2 SVGAGI. This CDR3 contains 14 residues. The DNA of the CDR3 is TGTGCCAGCAGTCGAACAGGGGTCAATCAGCCCCAGCATTTT. Translated: CASSRTGVNQPQHF.

This sequence joins TRBV18 and TRBJ1-2; a possible D gene is TRBD1 (5 bases). CDR1 is KGHSH, CDR2 LQKENI, per germline. The CDR3 covers 11 residues. Trimming cost V 5 bases and J 8 bases, with 9 bases left between them. The CDR3, as DNA: TGTGCCAGCTCAAATTACAGGGGCTACACCTTC. It encodes CASSNYRGYTF. Supplemented by reference TRBV18 and TRBJ1-2, the full variable domain reads NAGVMQNPRHLVRRRGQEARLRCSPMKGHSHVYWYRQLPEEGLKFMVYLQKENIIDESGMPKERFSAEFPKEGPSILRIQQVVRGDSAAYFCASSNYRGYTFGSGTRLTVV.

The genes are TRBV30 and TRBJ2-7, with TRBD2 matching over 12 bases. Looked up from germline, CDR1 is GTSNPN and CDR2 is SVGIG (reference sequence). The CDR3 has 14 residues. J was trimmed by 2 bases and V by 8 bases; bases with no gene match: 7. The CDR3, as DNA: TGTGCCCTAACCTGGACTAGCGGGACCTACGAGCAGTACTTC. As protein: CALTWTSGTYEQYF.

This chain uses TRBV29-1 with TRBJ2-1; TRBD2 matches at 10 bases. The CDR3 totals 13 residues. Unmatched junction bases numbered 7, after V lost 6 bases and J lost 8 bases. Germline V gene data show CDR1 as SQVTM and CDR2 as ANQGSEA. CDR3 nucleotide sequence: TGCAGCGTGGGACTAGCGCGGCGAGATGAGCAGTTCTTC. As protein: CSVGLARRDEQFF.

The CDR3 region has the DNA TGTGCCAGTTCCCTTGCGGGGGCCTACAATGAGCAGTTCTTC. The encoded protein is CASSLAGAYNEQFF. The chain uses TRBV19 and TRBJ2-1; 7 bases fit TRBD2. Germline values: CDR1 LNHDA, CDR2 SQIVND (reference sequence). The CDR3 extends over 14 amino acids. Unmatched junction bases numbered 6, after V lost 8 bases and J lost 2 bases.

The chain combines TRBV5-1 with TRBJ2-1; 10 bases match TRBD2. Germline V gene lookup returns CDR1 SGHRS and CDR2 YFSETQ. The CDR3 totals 16 residues. Trimming took 1 base from V and 4 from J; bases not matched to a gene: 5. The CDR3 sequence is CASSLTSGTAYNEQFF. CDR3 coding DNA: TGCGCCAGCAGCTTGACTAGCGGGACCGCTTACAATGAGCAGTTCTTC.

This chain links TRBV4-3 with TRBJ1-6; tentatively, D is TRBD1 (6 bases). V lost 3 bases, J lost 6 bases, and 6 bases lay in between. The CDR3 has 13 residues. The V gene's germline CDR1 is LGHNA and CDR2 YSLEER. This CDR3 reads CASSQDSNSPLHF. The CDR3 DNA reads as TGCGCCAGCAGCCAGGACAGTAATTCACCCCTCCACTTT.

The count of this clone is one. The chain has TRBV11-3 and TRBJ2-3, with D possibly TRBD1 on 7 matching bases. V lost 1 base and J lost 1, with 12 bases in between. This CDR3 spans 16 amino acids. Germline V gene lookup returns CDR1 SGHNT and CDR2 YENEEA. The CDR3 region is CASSLVLRGGTDTQYF. The CDR3 DNA follows: TGTGCCAGCAGCTTAGTGCTCAGGGGGGGCACAGATACGCAGTATTTT.

The V gene is TRBV6-1, the J gene TRBJ2-3, with 10 bases lining up with TRBD2. Per germline, CDR1 MNHNS and CDR2 SASEGT. The CDR3 contains 16 residues. Trimming took 3 bases from V and 1 from J; bases not matched to a gene: 4. CDR3 DNA sequence: TGTGCCAGCAGTGATCCCGGGACTAGCGGCACAGATACGCAGTATTTT. It is translated as CASSDPGTSGTDTQYF.

The genes are TRBV18 and TRBJ1-1; unclear D gene. Germline V gene sequence: CDR1 KGHSH, CDR2 LQKENI. Between the trimmed V and J ends, which lost 8 bases and 0 bases, there was a span of 10 bases. The CDR3 length is 13 residues. The CDR3 DNA follows: TGTGCCAGCACCGGTACTATGAACACTGAAGCTTTCTTT. It yields the protein CASTGTMNTEAFF.

This clone showed up just once. V is TRBV4-2 and J is TRBJ1-3; possible D gene TRBD1, 6 bases. The CDR3 extends over 15 amino acids. V was trimmed by 3 bases and J by 1 base, leaving 10 bases between them. Germline V gene sequence: CDR1 LGHNA, CDR2 YNFKEQ. The CDR3 region is CASSQGTGSGNTIYF. CDR3 nucleotide sequence: TGTGCCAGCAGCCAGGGTACAGGGTCTGGAAACACCATATATTTT.

J is TRBJ2-7 and V is TRBV7-3; D is perhaps TRBD2 (5 bases). Trimming took 5 bases from V and 3 from J, leaving 17 bases between them. The length of the CDR3 is 15 residues. Germline CDR1 and CDR2: SGHTA and FQGTGA. The CDR3 DNA reads TGTGCCAGCAGCCGAAGGGCGGGCGAGAACTACGAGCAGTACTTC. This codes for CASSRRAGENYEQYF.

The rearrangement uses TRBV19 and TRBJ1-5, with 9 bases matching TRBD1. Germline CDR1 and CDR2: LNHDA and SQIVND (reference sequence). Trimming took 5 bases from V and 3 from J; bases not matched to a gene: 8. The CDR3 length is 16 residues. CDR3 bases: TGTGCCAGTAGTTTACAGGGGGCGAGATTCAATCAGCCCCAGCATTTT. It translates to CASSLQGARFNQPQHF.

The chain joins TRBV27 to TRBJ2-3, with 9 bases identical to TRBD2. The CDR3 has 18 amino acids. The junction had 19 bases not matched to a gene; V was cut back by 5 bases and J by 7 bases. CDR1 MNHEY and CDR2 SMNVEV come from the germline V gene (reference sequence). The DNA of the CDR3 is TGTGCCAGCAGTCCATCAGGGGTTAGTGCGGGAGGGCGGTATACGCAGTATTTT. It codes for CASSPSGVSAGGRYTQYF.

This chain links TRBV28 with TRBJ1-1, with D uncertain. The CDR3 runs 17 residues. V gave up 4 bases and J gave up 3 bases, with 21 bases separating them. Germline CDR1 and CDR2: MDHEN and SYDVKM. The CDR3 sequence: CASSSPSGKRGHTEAFF. CDR3 DNA sequence: TGTGCCAGCAGTTCCCCTTCTGGGAAGAGAGGGCACACTGAAGCTTTCTTT.

This chain uses TRBV5-1 with TRBJ2-1, with D maybe TRBD1 (6 bases). CDR3 length: 14 amino acids. V lost 4 bases and J lost 5, with 13 bases in between. Per germline, CDR1 SGHRS and CDR2 YFSETQ. The CDR3 DNA is TGCGCCAGCAGCCTGACAGGACGGAACAATGAGCAGTTCTTC. Translation gives CASSLTGRNNEQFF.

This chain links TRBV6-1 with TRBJ2-5; 8 nucleotides agree with TRBD2. Germline V gives CDR1 MNHNS, CDR2 SASEGT. J lost 3 bases, V lost 7 bases, and 7 bases had no gene match. The CDR3 totals 14 residues. CDR3 sequence (DNA): TGTGCCAGCACACTAGCGGCGACCGAAGAGACCCAGTACTTC. It codes for CASTLAATEETQYF.

The CDR3: CASSLIPTGGEQYF. DNA for the CDR3: TGCGCCAGCAGCTTGATTCCCACAGGCGGCGAGCAGTACTTC. The V gene is TRBV5-1, the J gene TRBJ2-7; tentatively, D is TRBD1 (5 bases). Deletions cut 1 base from V and 6 bases from J, with 14 bases between. The germline V gene encodes CDR1 SGHRS and CDR2 YFSETQ. This CDR3 is built from 14 residues.

This chain joins TRBV6-5 and TRBJ2-1; 8 nucleotides line up with TRBD1. CDR3 length: 14 residues. Looked up from germline, CDR1 is MNHEY and CDR2 is SVGAGI. V dropped 6 bases and J dropped 6; count of bases not matched to a gene: 7. CDR3 coding DNA: TGTGCCAGCAGGGACGACAGGGGCCTCAATGAGCAGTTCTTC. This sequence encodes CASRDDRGLNEQFF.

The V call is TRBV30, the J call TRBJ1-1, with a weak D call TRBD1 (5 bases). The V gene's germline CDR1 is GTSNPN and CDR2 SVGIG (reference sequence). The ends were cut back, 1 base at V and 3 bases at J, with 15 bases in the middle. The CDR3 is made up of 15 amino acids. CDR3 nucleotide sequence: TGTGCCTGGAGTGCCCACATTTTAGGGGACACTGAAGCTTTCTTT. This codes for CAWSAHILGDTEAFF.

The J gene is TRBJ1-4, the V gene TRBV11-2, with D possibly being TRBD1 (5 bases). Germline assignment: CDR1 SGHAT and CDR2 FQNNGV. The CDR3 runs 13 residues. V was cut by 5 bases and J by 4 bases, with 8 bases left in between. The CDR3 is CASSGGINEKLFF. The CDR3 nucleotides read TGTGCCAGCAGCGGGGGGATTAATGAAAAACTGTTTTTT. Full variable domain (remainder filled in from reference TRBV11-2 and TRBJ1-4): EAGVAQSPRYKIIEKRQSVAFWCNPISGHATLYWYQQILGQGPKLLIQFQNNGVVDDSQLPKDRFSAERLKGVDSTLKIQPAKLEDSAVYLCASSGGINEKLFFGSGTQLSVL.

The CDR3 DNA sequence: TGTGCCAGCAGTAACAGGGGGGGCCCATACAATGAGCAGTTCTTC. It specifies CASSNRGGPYNEQFF. The chain combines TRBV6-5 with TRBJ2-1; TRBD1 is a possible D gene (8 bases). V gave up 5 bases and J gave up 4 bases, with 15 bases separating them. This CDR3 region has 15 residues. In germline, CDR1 is MNHEY, CDR2 SVGAGI.

J is TRBJ1-2 and V is TRBV9; D uncertain. Germline loops: CDR1 SGDLS, CDR2 YYNGEE. Between the trimmed V and J ends, which lost 4 bases and 8 bases, there was a span of 15 bases. The CDR3 length is 13 residues. CDR3 sequence reads: CASSTQSAGGYTF. The CDR3 coding sequence is TGTGCCAGCAGCACCCAATCCGCGGGAGGCTACACCTTC.

V and J are TRBV27 and TRBJ2-7; the match to TRBD1 covers 7 bases. J was trimmed by 5 bases and V by 8 bases; bases with no gene match: 12. Germline V CDR1 and CDR2: MNHEY, SMNVEV (reference sequence). This CDR3 has 14 amino acids. The CDR3 region is CASAYDRVINEQYF. The CDR3 DNA is TGTGCCAGCGCCTATGACAGGGTAATAAACGAGCAGTACTTC.

The chain links TRBV19 to TRBJ1-6; 7 bases are shared with TRBD1. V lost 5 bases, J lost 6 bases, and 4 bases stayed unmatched. The CDR3 has 14 amino acids. Per the germline V gene, CDR1 is LNHDA and CDR2 is SQIVND (reference sequence). CDR3 sequence reads: CASSWDSPNSPLHF. CDR3 sequence (DNA): TGTGCCAGTAGTTGGGACAGCCCTAATTCACCCCTCCACTTT.